These 26 T cell receptor beta chains were sequenced from one sample in a study of CD8+CD57+ T cells in acquired aplastic anemia. The patients chosen for sequencing had shown expansion of CD8+CD57+ cells (detected by flow cytometry). The TCR beta profiling, which covered VDJ combination and CDR3 sequence, was carried out using genomic DNA as the template. TCRdb itself ran the reads through MiXCR, one entry per CDR3 protein. Of 95,000 to 150,000 distinct CDR3 sequences detected, 40% appear once; the ten largest clones hold around 2.5%. Material for sequencing was sorted CD4+, CD8+, or CD8+CD57+ T cells (not recorded which) from PBMCs. The receptors come from a human donor with aplastic anemia.

CDR3 coding DNA: TGTGCCACGAGACGGGGGGGCTATGGCTACACCTTC. Amino acids: CATRRGGYGYTF. The rearrangement uses TRBV10-3 and TRBJ1-2, with D possibly matching TRBD1 (5 bases). The CDR3 runs 12 residues. Germline V lookup: CDR1 ENHRY, CDR2 SYGVKD. The V and J ends lost 10 bases and 4 bases respectively, with 13 bases between them.

This clonotype appeared many times. The chain combines TRBV29-1 with TRBJ2-1; D possibly matches TRBD1 or TRBD2 (6 bases each). The V gene's germline CDR1 is SQVTM and CDR2 ANQGSEA. Trimming removed 4 bases at V and 7 bases at J, with 14 bases between. The CDR3 has 13 residues. CDR3 nucleotide sequence: TGCAGCGTTGGAAGGGGGGCGCAGAATGAGCAGTTCTTC. This sequence encodes CSVGRGAQNEQFF.

At least ten counts were recorded for this clonotype. The chain combines TRBV10-2 with TRBJ1-1; D gene unclear. Germline V gene data show CDR1 as WSHSY and CDR2 as SAAADI. V was pared by 3 bases and J by 8 bases, with 10 bases between. The CDR3 covers 12 residues. The CDR3 loop reads CASSDGFSEAFF. In DNA form, the CDR3 reads TGCGCCAGCAGTGATGGATTTTCAGAAGCTTTCTTT.

This clonotype was observed a handful of times. This sequence joins TRBV2 and TRBJ1-2; D is unclear. This CDR3 spans 9 amino acids. Trimming took 6 bases from V and 10 from J, leaving 6 bases between them. In germline, CDR1 is SNHLY, CDR2 FYNNEI. CDR3 in amino acids: CASSPPYTF. DNA of the CDR3: TGTGCCAGCAGCCCCCCCTACACCTTC.

Comments on this clonotype: This sequence may be a read error, since a much larger clone differs from it by one base. The conserved phenylalanine or tryptophan is not found at the CDR3 terminus, so this likely reflects a read error. The rearrangement uses TRBV5-1 and TRBJ2-3; no firm D call. This CDR3 comprises 17 residues. V lost 2 bases and J lost 0, with 16 bases in between. Germline V gene lookup returns CDR1 SGHRS and CDR2 YFSETQ. Written as DNA, the CDR3 is TGCGCCAGCAGCTTTGCGGCCGCACGTGCTAGCACAGATACGCAGTATCTT. Translation: CASSFAAARASTDTQYL.

Here the CDR3 reads CAISPSRTSSGNTIYF. The CDR3 DNA sequence: TGTGCCATCAGTCCTAGTAGGACAAGCTCTGGAAACACCATATATTTT. The chain uses TRBV10-3 and TRBJ1-3, with D perhaps TRBD1 (5 bases). The CDR3 is 16 residues long. V was shortened by 5 bases and J by 0 bases, with 14 bases between the two germline ends. The V gene's germline CDR1 is ENHRY and CDR2 SYGVKD.

This rearrangement joins TRBV25-1 to TRBJ1-2; D remains ambiguous. Germline CDR1 MGHDK, CDR2 SYGVNS. Trimming left V 3 bases short and J 1 base short, with 9 bases between. CDR3 length: 14 residues. CDR3 bases: TGTGCCAGCAGTGATTACGACGTTAACTATGGCTACACCTTC. The encoded protein is CASSDYDVNYGYTF.

This clonotype was recorded at least ten times. The chain recombines TRBV28 with TRBJ1-4, with D tentatively TRBD1 (5 bases). The CDR3 totals 12 residues. V dropped 8 bases and J dropped 7 bases, with 11 bases sitting between them. Germline V gene data show CDR1 as MDHEN and CDR2 as SYDVKM. CDR3 sequence: CASQGRSEKLFF. CDR3 nucleotide sequence: TGTGCCAGCCAGGGTAGGAGTGAAAAACTGTTTTTT.

The sample holds one count of this clonotype. The CDR3 loop is CASSVAGTGGADTQYF. The CDR3 nucleotides read TGTGCCAGCAGCGTCGCCGGGACAGGGGGGGCAGATACGCAGTATTTT. This rearrangement joins TRBV9 to TRBJ2-3; 11 bases are shared with TRBD1. CDR3 size: 16 residues. Germline V gene lookup returns CDR1 SGDLS and CDR2 YYNGEE. V dropped 2 bases and J dropped 4; count of bases not matched to a gene: 6. The complete variable domain, with remaining parts taken from reference TRBV9 and TRBJ2-3, reads DSGVTQTPKHLITATGQRVTLRCSPRSGDLSVYWYQQSLDQGLQFLIQYYNGEERAKGNILERFSAQQFPDLHSELNLSSLELGDSALYFCASSVAGTGGADTQYFGPGTRLTVL.

This clonotype has at least ten counts. The genes are TRBV5-1 and TRBJ2-3; 7 bases are shared with TRBD1. The V segment lost 4 bases and the J segment 2 bases; nucleotides outside the gene matches: 7. The CDR3 covers 15 residues. Germline V gene lookup returns CDR1 SGHRS and CDR2 YFSETQ. CDR3 DNA: TGCGCCAGCAGCCACCCGGGACAGCCCACAGATACGCAGTATTTT. Translating gives CASSHPGQPTDTQYF. The whole variable domain, filled in from reference TRBV5-1 and TRBJ2-3, reads KAGVTQTPRYLIKTRGQQVTLSCSPISGHRSVSWYQQTPGQGLQFLFEYFSETQRNKGNFPGRFSGRQFSNSRSEMNVSTLELGDSALYLCASSHPGQPTDTQYFGPGTRLTVL.

The chain is built from TRBV19 and TRBJ2-1, with 7 nucleotides matching TRBD2. The V gene's germline CDR1 is LNHDA and CDR2 SQIVND (reference sequence). This CDR3 contains 15 residues. The J segment lost 7 bases and the V segment lost 5 bases, leaving 11 bases of the junction unmatched. CDR3 coding DNA: TGTGCCAGTAGTCACCTGGGACTAAGAAGGAATGAGCAGTTCTTC. Translating gives CASSHLGLRRNEQFF.

This clonotype was picked up a small number of times. The rearrangement joins TRBV18 to TRBJ1-4; D uncertain. Per germline, CDR1 KGHSH and CDR2 LQKENI. The V gene lost 2 bases and the J gene lost 8 bases, with 9 bases spanning the gap. CDR3 length equals 13 residues. CDR3 coding DNA: TGTGCCAGCTCACCAGGGAGCGGGGAAAAACTGTTTTTT. Its protein is CASSPGSGEKLFF.

This clonotype came up a few times. The junction differs from germline at one of its ends, possibly a read error. The J gene is TRBJ2-7, the V gene TRBV5-6; D ambiguous. Per germline, CDR1 SGHDT and CDR2 YYEEEE. The CDR3 has 12 residues. CDR3 in amino acids: CASSLESRLWDF. The CDR3 DNA sequence: TGTGCCAGCAGCTTAGAGAGTAGGTTGTGGGACTTC.

The V call is TRBV10-3, the J call TRBJ1-1; D uncertain. Germline V gene data show CDR1 as ENHRY and CDR2 as SYGVKD. This CDR3 is built from 17 residues. Trimming stripped 5 bases from V and 1 base from J, with 20 bases between. CDR3 in amino acids: CAISYLTRLRPNTEAFF. CDR3 DNA: TGTGCCATCAGTTATTTAACCAGGCTCCGACCGAACACTGAAGCTTTCTTT.

As concerns this clonotype: This could be a read error, since a much larger clone is one nucleotide away. The gene calls are TRBV14 and TRBJ2-5; 9 nucleotides line up with TRBD2. The CDR3 runs to 18 residues. Germline trimming cut 0 bases from V and 5 bases from J; bases unmatched to any gene: 13. The germline V gene encodes CDR1 SGHDN and CDR2 FVKESK. The CDR3 DNA reads as TGTGCCAGCAGCCAAGATAGCGGGAGACAGGTCGGCCGGGAGACCCAGTACTTC. The encoded protein is CASSQDSGRQVGRETQYF.

In this sample, this clonotype turned up many times. This chain links TRBV27 with TRBJ2-7; possibly TRBD1 for D (5 bases). CDR3 length equals 11 residues. V dropped 3 bases and J dropped 7 bases, with 7 bases sitting between them. CDR1 is MNHEY, CDR2 SMNVEV, per germline (reference sequence). In DNA form, the CDR3 reads TGTGCCAGCAGTTTTAACAGGGAGCAGTACGTC. Protein: CASSFNREQYV.

V usage is TRBV29-1 and J usage is TRBJ2-3; D call uncertain. The V gene lost 4 bases and the J gene lost 0 bases, with 17 bases spanning the gap. Germline loops: CDR1 SQVTM, CDR2 ANQGSEA. This CDR3 spans 16 amino acids. The chain's CDR3 is CSVVMAEQSSTDTQYF. Here the CDR3 DNA reads TGCAGCGTTGTAATGGCGGAACAATCTAGCACAGATACGCAGTATTTT.

V is TRBV12-3 or TRBV12-4 and J is TRBJ1-5; TRBD1 matches at 10 bases. The junction had 4 bases not matched to a gene; V was cut back by 3 bases and J by 2 bases. This CDR3 is 16 amino acids long. The CDR3 reads CASSLTGTGGNQPQHF. In DNA form, the CDR3 reads TGTGCCAGCAGTTTGACTGGGACAGGGGGCAATCAGCCCCAGCATTTT.

This clonotype came up many times. The rearrangement joins TRBV14 to TRBJ2-1, with a weak D call TRBD2 (5 bases). This CDR3 is built from 15 residues. Germline-derived CDR1 and CDR2 are SGHDN and FVKESK. V was trimmed by 0 bases and J by 9 bases, leaving 15 bases between them. The CDR3 sequence: CASSQDPGFQAEQFF. CDR3 coding DNA: TGTGCCAGCAGCCAAGATCCGGGGTTTCAGGCTGAGCAGTTCTTC. Full variable domain (remainder filled in from reference TRBV14 and TRBJ2-1): EAGVTQFPSHSVIEKGQTVTLRCDPISGHDNLYWYRRVMGKEIKFLLHFVKESKQDESGMPNNRFLAERTGGTYSTLKVQPAELEDSGVYFCASSQDPGFQAEQFFGPGTRLTVL.

This chain uses TRBV2 with TRBJ2-7, with D uncertain. The ends were cut back, 6 bases at V and 10 bases at J, with 13 bases in the middle. Germline values: CDR1 SNHLY, CDR2 FYNNEI. The CDR3 spans 11 residues. This chain's CDR3 is CASSVGRFQYF. The DNA of the CDR3 is TGTGCCAGCAGCGTTGGACGTTTCCAGTACTTC. The whole variable domain, remainder taken from reference TRBV2 and TRBJ2-7, is EPEVTQTPSHQVTQMGQEVILRCVPISNHLYFYWYRQILGQKVEFLVSFYNNEISEKSEIFDDQFSVERPDGSNFTLKIRSTKLEDSAMYFCASSVGRFQYFGPGTRLTVT.

This clonotype was recorded many times. This chain uses TRBV24-1 with TRBJ2-7, with TRBD1 identical over 8 bases. The V gene end was trimmed by 6 bases and the J gene end by 0 bases; junction bases not matched to a gene: 3. The CDR3 length is 14 residues. CDR1 is KGHDR and CDR2 is SFDVKD in the germline V gene. The DNA of the CDR3 is TGTGCCACCAGTCCGGGACAGGTCTCCTACGAGCAGTACTTC. Translated: CATSPGQVSYEQYF.

This clonotype was seen many times. The CDR3 is CSAKGAGTGLQFF. CDR3 bases: TGCAGTGCTAAAGGGGCCGGGACAGGTTTGCAGTTCTTC. The V gene is TRBV20-1, the J gene TRBJ2-1, with TRBD1 identical over 8 bases. V was clipped by 4 bases and J by 12 bases; unmatched bases: 11. This CDR3 is 13 amino acids long. Germline V CDR1 and CDR2: DFQATT, SNEGSKA (reference sequence).

This chain uses TRBV7-9 with TRBJ2-7; D not certain. Germline-derived CDR1 and CDR2 are SEHNR and FQNEAQ (reference sequence). The CDR3 extends over 12 amino acids. V lost 2 bases and J 4 bases, leaving 6 bases between the germline ends. The CDR3 here is CASSLPLYEQYF. The CDR3 nucleotides read TGTGCCAGCAGCTTACCCCTTTACGAGCAGTACTTC. The complete variable domain, with remaining parts taken from reference TRBV7-9 and TRBJ2-7, reads DTGVSQNPRHKITKRGQNVTFRCDPISEHNRLYWYRQTLGQGPEFLTYFQNEAQLEKSRLLSDRFSAERPKGSFSTLEIQRTEQGDSAMYLCASSLPLYEQYFGPGTRLTVT.

The chain has TRBV19 and TRBJ1-2, with D uncertain. This CDR3 region has 15 residues. CDR1 and CDR2 from the germline V gene are LNHDA and SQIVND (reference sequence). V lost 2 bases to trimming and J lost 2 bases, with 12 bases between them. The CDR3 region is CASSISAALNYGYTF. The CDR3 DNA reads as TGTGCCAGTAGTATATCGGCGGCCCTCAACTATGGCTACACCTTC.

This clonotype was seen only a few times. V and J are TRBV25-1 and TRBJ2-1, with D perhaps matching TRBD1 or TRBD2 (6 bases each). This CDR3 has 14 residues. Germline-derived CDR1 and CDR2 are MGHDK and SYGVNS. V was shortened by 5 bases and J by 7 bases, with 15 bases between the two germline ends. CDR3: CASSSVGGRNEQFF. The CDR3 region has the DNA TGTGCCAGCAGTTCCGTGGGGGGCAGAAATGAGCAGTTCTTC.

To note about this clonotype: This CDR3 fails to terminate in the conserved phenylalanine or tryptophan, so it likely reflects a read error. It is unclear where the CDR3 begins or ends on the DNA, so no DNA is shown, and the CDR3 is as TCRdb lists it. CDR3 loop: CASSPGDSPPHL. The rearrangement uses TRBV18 and TRBJ1-6. Germline assignment: CDR1 KGHSH and CDR2 LQKENI. The CDR3 length equals 12 residues, ends included.